This TCR beta chain emerged from a study of T cell repertoires in cytomegalovirus infection. Study details: Both recently identified HLA-C-restricted and well-studied HLA-B-restricted CMV epitopes were used in the study.

V lost 3 bases and J lost 2, with 8 bases in between. Germline CDR1 SGHVS, CDR2 FNYEAQ. This CDR3 contains 13 residues. Study-level results: Within the response measured ex vivo, HLA-C-restricted CMV-specific TCR beta clonotypes were dominant.

TCRdb ran MiXCR on the reads and lists one entry per CDR3 protein. The sample shows about 85,000 distinct CDR3 sequences, about half of them seen only once. As to this clonotype: The antigen remains unidentified.

Source: CD8+ T cells from cultured PBMCs, taken from culture after CMV antigen stimulation. The chain recombines TRBV7-6 with TRBJ2-7; D ambiguous. The origin of this receptor is a human donor in good health (CMV status not recorded). Some clones in this sample may be carry-over from other donors' samples. DNA for the CDR3: TGTGCCAGCAGCTTGAGTGTGACCTACGAGCAGTACTTC. As protein: CASSLSVTYEQYF.